The 23 T cell receptor beta chains in this list originate from one sample, sequenced in a study of blood T cells in healthy people across ages. The use of a sample-barcoded 5' primer and a J-beta primer mix characterized a second PCR of roughly 6 to 11 cycles. TCRdb reanalysed the 5' RACE reads using MiXCR and keeps one entry per CDR3 protein. Of approximately 730,000 distinct CDR3 sequences listed, roughly 50% are singletons. Sequencing was done on a sample of blood. The receptors were gathered from an older man in good health.

This chain joins TRBV12-3 or TRBV12-4 and TRBJ2-7, with 7 bases fitting TRBD1. Trimming at V came to 1 base and at J to 2 bases, leaving 11 bases not matched to a gene. CDR3 size: 17 residues. The CDR3 DNA reads TGTGCCAGCAGTTTAGACCGGTTAGGGACAGTGACCTACGAGCAGTACTTC. Its translation is CASSLDRLGTVTYEQYF.

The chain couples TRBV3-1 to TRBJ2-1; D is undetermined. V was shortened by 5 bases and J by 9 bases, with 14 bases between the two germline ends. This CDR3 region has 13 residues. Looked up from germline, CDR1 is LGHDT and CDR2 is YNNKEL (reference sequence). The CDR3 reads CASSVGRSAEQFF. CDR3 DNA: TGTGCCAGCAGCGTAGGACGGTCCGCTGAGCAGTTCTTC.

This clonotype was seen only a few times. V is TRBV20-1 and J is TRBJ2-1; TRBD2 matches 8 bases. The V and J ends lost 0 bases and 7 bases, in that order; junction bases with no gene match: 11. The CDR3 sequence is 16 residues long. Germline loops: CDR1 DFQATT, CDR2 SNEGSKA (reference sequence). The CDR3 here is CSARDFNGRARNEQFF. Here the CDR3 DNA reads TGCAGTGCTAGAGATTTTAACGGGAGGGCAAGGAATGAGCAGTTCTTC.

The chain employs TRBV7-2 and TRBJ1-2; the match to TRBD1 covers 10 bases. Germline V gene data show CDR1 as SGHTA and CDR2 as FQGNSA. The J segment lost 5 bases and the V segment lost 5 bases, leaving 5 bases of the junction unmatched. The CDR3 sequence is 14 residues long. The CDR3 reads CASSHPGQGYGYTF. CDR3 bases: TGTGCCAGCAGCCACCCGGGACAGGGGTATGGCTACACCTTC. The complete variable domain, with remaining parts taken from reference TRBV7-2 and TRBJ1-2, reads GAGVSQSPSNKVTEKGKDVELRCDPISGHTALYWYRQSLGQGLEFLIYFQGNSAPDKSGLPSDRFSAERTGGSVSTLTIQRTQQEDSAVYLCASSHPGQGYGYTFGSGTRLTVV.

The chain recombines TRBV6-5 with TRBJ2-4; the D gene is possibly TRBD1 (6 bases). The DNA end lines up better with TRBJ2-5; the J call may be wrong. The CDR3 length is 14 residues. CDR1 is MNHEY, CDR2 SVGAGI, per germline. The CDR3 spells CASSYQGKGETQYF. The CDR3 DNA is TGTGCCAGCAGTTACCAGGGGAAAGGAGAGACCCAGTACTTC.

The chain carries TRBV6-1 and TRBJ2-1; TRBD2 matches at 9 bases. This CDR3 has 16 residues. With V trimmed by 4 bases and J by 7 bases, 11 bases remained unmatched. Looked up from germline, CDR1 is MNHNS and CDR2 is SASEGT. The CDR3 here is CASSAKSVAGENEQFF. CDR3 nucleotides: TGTGCCAGCAGTGCTAAGTCAGTAGCGGGAGAGAATGAGCAGTTCTTC.

The genes are TRBV27 and TRBJ2-3, with 13 bases lining up with TRBD2. V gave up 5 bases and J gave up 1 base; unmatched junction bases: 9. CDR3 size: 18 residues. Germline V gives CDR1 MNHEY, CDR2 SMNVEV (reference sequence). The chain's CDR3 is CASSPSGLAGVGTDTQYF. The CDR3 DNA follows: TGTGCCAGCAGTCCCAGCGGACTAGCGGGAGTGGGCACAGATACGCAGTATTTT.

V and J are TRBV13 and TRBJ2-1, with D perhaps matching TRBD1 (5 bases). The V gene lost 4 bases and the J gene lost 0 bases, with 10 bases spanning the gap. CDR1 is PRHDT, CDR2 FYEKMQ, per germline (reference sequence). CDR3 length equals 15 residues. CDR3 bases: TGTGCCAGCAGCTCTGGACATAGCTCCTACAATGAGCAGTTCTTC. It encodes CASSSGHSSYNEQFF.

V and J are TRBV12-3 or TRBV12-4 and TRBJ1-6, with D tentatively TRBD1 (5 bases). V shed 8 bases and J shed 10 bases, with 15 bases lying between them. The CDR3 has 13 amino acids. CDR3 protein: CASSLGGESPLHF. In DNA, the CDR3 is TGTGCCAGCTCTCTGGGGGGGGAGTCACCCCTCCACTTT.

The chain recombines TRBV29-1 with TRBJ2-5; 7 bases are a match to TRBD2. This CDR3 has 12 amino acids. Germline V gene data show CDR1 as SQVTM and CDR2 as ANQGSEA. After removal of 4 bases from V and 5 bases from J, the junction contained 4 bases not matched to a gene. Here the CDR3 reads CSVGEGWETQYF. The CDR3 DNA reads TGCAGCGTTGGGGAGGGTTGGGAGACCCAGTACTTC.

The chain combines TRBV30 with TRBJ2-3; 8 nucleotides line up with TRBD2. Germline values: CDR1 GTSNPN, CDR2 SVGIG (reference sequence). V was pared by 6 bases and J by 1 base, with 6 bases of the junction left unmatched. The CDR3 covers 14 residues. CDR3 DNA sequence: TGTGCCTGTCACACTAGCGGACGCACAGATACGCAGTATTTT. Translating gives CACHTSGRTDTQYF.

V gene TRBV12-3 or TRBV12-4 combines with J gene TRBJ1-2, with D unresolved. The germline V and J ends were trimmed by 6 bases and 1 base, with 12 bases remaining between them. The CDR3 spans 14 residues. The CDR3 DNA reads TGTGCCAGCAGCGTGCTCGGGCTTAACTATGGCTACACCTTC. It is translated as CASSVLGLNYGYTF.

The J gene is TRBJ2-7, the V gene TRBV2; 8 bases fit TRBD2. Unmatched junction bases numbered 4, after V lost 6 bases and J lost 6 bases. Germline CDR1 is SNHLY and CDR2 is FYNNEI. The CDR3 consists of 12 residues. The chain's CDR3 is CASRRTSSEQYF. DNA of the CDR3: TGTGCCAGCAGGCGGACTAGCAGCGAGCAGTACTTC.

In this sample, this clonotype turned up a few times. The V gene is TRBV12-3 or TRBV12-4, the J gene TRBJ2-1; D remains unclear. The CDR3 is 11 amino acids. The V gene lost 3 bases and the J gene lost 8 bases, with 5 bases spanning the gap. CDR3 loop: CASSFSYEQFF. CDR3 nucleotides: TGTGCCAGCAGTTTTTCTTATGAGCAGTTCTTC.

This clonotype has a handful of counts. The rearrangement joins TRBV18 to TRBJ2-7; no definite D call. V was pared by 4 bases and J by 0 bases, with 13 bases between. CDR1 and CDR2 (germline): KGHSH, LQKENI. This CDR3 contains 15 residues. CDR3 nucleotides: TGTGCCAGCTCACAAGGATCAAGTAGCTCCTACGAGCAGTACTTC. It specifies CASSQGSSSSYEQYF. Full variable domain (missing parts from reference TRBV18 and TRBJ2-7): NAGVMQNPRHLVRRRGQEARLRCSPMKGHSHVYWYRQLPEEGLKFMVYLQKENIIDESGMPKERFSAEFPKEGPSILRIQQVVRGDSAAYFCASSQGSSSSYEQYFGPGTRLTVT.

In nucleotides, the CDR3 is TGTGCCAGCAGCTCCTTGACTAGCGGGAGGCCCAGATACGCGTATTTT. Translation: CASSSLTSGRPRYAYF. The V gene is TRBV11-2, the J gene TRBJ2-3; 13 nucleotides align to TRBD2. CDR3 length: 16 amino acids. The V gene end was trimmed by 4 bases and the J gene end by 14 bases; junction bases not matched to a gene: 15. Germline-derived CDR1 and CDR2 are SGHAT and FQNNGV.

The chain has TRBV4-2 and TRBJ2-4; possibly TRBD2 for D (6 bases). Germline V gene sequence: CDR1 LGHNA, CDR2 YNFKEQ. The CDR3 spans 19 residues. Trimming pared 4 bases from V and 3 bases from J, leaving 25 bases between. The CDR3 is CASSPRTTNGRVVKNIQYF. The DNA of the CDR3 is TGTGCCAGCAGCCCGCGGACGACTAACGGGAGAGTGGTCAAAAACATTCAGTACTTC.

CDR3 amino acids: CASSYSPSGRNTGELFF. The CDR3 DNA reads TGTGCCAGCAGTTACTCCCCTAGCGGGAGGAACACCGGGGAGCTGTTTTTT. The V call is TRBV6-2 or TRBV6-3, the J call TRBJ2-2; the match to TRBD2 covers 10 bases. Germline CDR1 and CDR2: MNHEY and SVGEGT. V was clipped by 0 bases and J by 1 base; unmatched bases: 2. This CDR3 spans 17 amino acids.

The chain is built from TRBV5-1 and TRBJ2-5; the D gene could be TRBD1 or TRBD2 (5 bases each). The CDR3 loop spans 15 amino acids. Looked up from germline, CDR1 is SGHRS and CDR2 is YFSETQ. V lost 4 bases and J lost 3, with 16 bases in between. The CDR3 protein is CASSGTGNGKETQYF. For the CDR3, the DNA is TGCGCCAGCAGCGGGACGGGGAACGGGAAAGAGACCCAGTACTTC. The full variable domain, rest sourced from reference TRBV5-1 and TRBJ2-5, is KAGVTQTPRYLIKTRGQQVTLSCSPISGHRSVSWYQQTPGQGLQFLFEYFSETQRNKGNFPGRFSGRQFSNSRSEMNVSTLELGDSALYLCASSGTGNGKETQYFGPGTRLLVL.

This clonotype came up once. The rearrangement joins TRBV6-5 to TRBJ1-2, with TRBD1 as a possible D gene (5 bases). The germline V gene encodes CDR1 MNHEY and CDR2 SVGAGI. The CDR3 covers 15 residues. Trimming left V 2 bases short and J 4 bases short, with 14 bases between. The CDR3 sequence is CASSYPIGALYGYTF. The CDR3 DNA reads TGTGCCAGCAGTTACCCCATCGGGGCCCTCTATGGCTACACCTTC.

This clonotype was found a few times. The chain recombines TRBV9 with TRBJ2-3, with a tentative D call TRBD2 (6 bases). V dropped 3 bases and J dropped 2 bases, with 19 bases sitting between them. The CDR3 is 17 residues long. From germline, CDR1 is SGDLS and CDR2 YYNGEE. The CDR3 nucleotides are TGTGCCAGCAGCGCCCTAACGGGCGGGGCCCCCACAGATACGCAGTATTTT. It yields the protein CASSALTGGAPTDTQYF.

The rearrangement uses TRBV5-5 and TRBJ2-7, with TRBD2 matching 8 bases. The CDR3 is 15 amino acids. Unmatched junction bases numbered 11, after V lost 7 bases and J lost 2 bases. Per the germline V gene, CDR1 is SGHKS and CDR2 is YYEKEE (reference sequence). CDR3: CASFRAAGVAYEQYF. Here the CDR3 DNA reads TGTGCCAGCTTCAGGGCAGCGGGAGTAGCCTACGAGCAGTACTTC.

The rearrangement links TRBV4-1 to TRBJ2-1, with D unclear. Trimming stripped 0 bases from V and 6 bases from J, with 12 bases between. The CDR3 covers 15 residues. Germline CDR1 is MGHRA and CDR2 is YSYEKL. CDR3 coding DNA: TGCGCCAGCAGCCAAGATGGAGTAGCCCTCAATGAGCAGTTCTTC. The encoded protein is CASSQDGVALNEQFF.